Each of the 14 T cell receptor beta chains below was sequenced from the same sample in a study of blood T cell repertoires in COVID-19. Profiled with immunoSEQ multiplex PCR; TCRdb holds only in-frame clones, not every one. The sample holds tens of thousands of clones; over 75% are singletons and the top ten take around 15%. Sequencing input: peripheral blood. The receptor set was obtained from a woman aged 70-85 years with acute or convalescent COVID-19.

The chain employs TRBV29-1 and TRBJ2-1; D gene uncertain. V lost 4 bases to trimming and J lost 1 base, with 8 bases between them. Germline loops: CDR1 SQVTM, CDR2 ANQGSEA. The length of the CDR3 is 13 residues. Here the CDR3 reads CSVGLSSYNEQFF. The CDR3 DNA reads TGCAGCGTTGGTCTTTCTTCCTACAATGAGCAGTTCTTC.

The chain has TRBV6-4 and TRBJ2-1, with 10 positions matching TRBD2. Germline loops: CDR1 MRHNA, CDR2 SNTAGT. The CDR3 extends over 16 amino acids. The V and J ends lost 6 bases and 4 bases, in that order; junction bases with no gene match: 9. The chain's CDR3 is CASSPSIAGGYNEQFF. CDR3 coding DNA: TGTGCCAGCAGCCCCTCCATAGCGGGAGGTTACAATGAGCAGTTCTTC.

The chain is built from TRBV24-1 and TRBJ2-1; 7 bases match TRBD1. Germline V CDR1 and CDR2: KGHDR, SFDVKD. The CDR3 has 15 residues. The junction had 6 bases not matched to a gene; V was cut back by 4 bases and J by 4 bases. In DNA, the CDR3 is TGTGCCACCAGTGACCTGGACAGGTCGTACAATGAGCAGTTCTTC. Protein sequence: CATSDLDRSYNEQFF.

This clone was observed a single time. The chain uses TRBV9 and TRBJ2-2; D is perhaps TRBD2 (5 bases). This CDR3 spans 17 amino acids. Trimming shortened V by 0 bases and J by 0 bases, and 12 bases separated the two germline ends. The V gene's germline CDR1 is SGDLS and CDR2 YYNGEE. CDR3 region: CASSVGLALTNTGELFF. CDR3 DNA sequence: TGTGCCAGCAGCGTAGGCCTAGCCCTAACGAACACCGGGGAGCTGTTTTTT.

V gene TRBV19 combines with J gene TRBJ1-1; TRBD1 matches at 7 bases. J was trimmed by 7 bases and V by 0 bases; bases with no gene match: 2. Germline CDR1 and CDR2: LNHDA and SQIVND (reference sequence). This CDR3 comprises 13 residues. CDR3 residues: CASSIDRGFEAFF. Written as DNA, the CDR3 is TGTGCCAGTAGTATAGACAGGGGGTTTGAAGCTTTCTTT.

This chain links TRBV7-7 with TRBJ2-1; TRBD2 agrees at 9 bases. V gave up 5 bases and J gave up 4 bases; unmatched junction bases: 9. The CDR3 spans 16 residues. Germline V CDR1 and CDR2: SSHAT, FNYEAQ (reference sequence). CDR3 nucleotide sequence: TGTGCCAGCAGCGCCCGACTAGCGGTCGATTACAATGAGCAGTTCTTC. This encodes CASSARLAVDYNEQFF.

The rearrangement uses TRBV14 and TRBJ2-1, with 9 nucleotides matching TRBD2. The length of the CDR3 is 17 residues. V was clipped by 0 bases and J by 6 bases; unmatched bases: 9. Germline V gives CDR1 SGHDN, CDR2 FVKESK. CDR3 protein: CASSQDYGRGGRNEQFF. For the CDR3, the DNA is TGTGCCAGCAGCCAAGATTACGGGCGGGGGGGCCGCAATGAGCAGTTCTTC.

The V and J genes are TRBV29-1 and TRBJ2-3; the D is unclear. CDR3 size: 13 residues. The germline gives CDR1 SQVTM, CDR2 ANQGSEA. The germline V and J ends were trimmed by 7 bases and 5 bases, with 16 bases remaining between them. The CDR3 bases are TGCAGCGCCCTCAGCCGGGTGGGAGATACGCAGTATTTT. Its protein is CSALSRVGDTQYF.

The chain uses TRBV5-1 and TRBJ2-5; tentatively, D is TRBD2 (5 bases). The CDR3 is 17 amino acids. From germline, CDR1 is SGHRS and CDR2 YFSETQ. Trimming cost V 3 bases and J 3 bases, with 21 bases left between them. The CDR3 is CASSSLESGLHEETQYF. Here the CDR3 DNA reads TGCGCCAGCAGCTCACTAGAAAGTGGCCTGCATGAAGAGACCCAGTACTTC.

This clone was counted a single time. V usage is TRBV19 and J usage is TRBJ2-1, with TRBD1 matching over 10 bases. Germline-derived CDR1 and CDR2 are LNHDA and SQIVND (reference sequence). The CDR3 totals 15 residues. V lost 10 bases and J lost 4; bases outside the gene matches: 10. CDR3 residues: CATLTGDRGYNEQFF. CDR3 DNA sequence: TGTGCCACTCTTACAGGGGACAGGGGATACAATGAGCAGTTCTTC.

The chain links TRBV11-2 to TRBJ2-2; a weak D match, TRBD2 (7 bases). The germline V and J ends were trimmed by 5 bases and 6 bases, with 13 bases remaining between them. CDR1 SGHAT and CDR2 FQNNGV come from the germline V gene. There are 14 residues in the CDR3. CDR3 in amino acids: CASSLEGGAGELFF. CDR3 bases: TGTGCCAGCAGCCTTGAGGGGGGGGCCGGGGAGCTGTTTTTT.

This clone was observed a single time. The chain combines TRBV6-5 with TRBJ2-7; D perhaps matches TRBD1 (5 bases). Germline CDR1 MNHEY, CDR2 SVGAGI. The CDR3 is 12 residues long. Trimming removed 5 bases from V and 3 bases from J, with 8 bases in between. CDR3 nucleotides: TGTGCCAGCAGTCCGACAGACTACGAGCAGTACGTC. Its protein is CASSPTDYEQYV.

The V gene is TRBV20-1, the J gene TRBJ2-3, with 7 bases fitting TRBD1. From germline, CDR1 is DFQATT and CDR2 SNEGSKA (reference sequence). J gave up 0 bases and V 3 bases, and 12 bases lay outside the gene matches. CDR3 length equals 17 residues. CDR3 nucleotide sequence: TGCAGTGCTAGTAGGGGGCTGAACTCTTTTAGCACAGATACGCAGTATTTT. This codes for CSASRGLNSFSTDTQYF.

This chain connects TRBV5-1 to TRBJ1-1; TRBD1 agrees at 7 bases. Per the germline V gene, CDR1 is SGHRS and CDR2 is YFSETQ. This CDR3 region has 15 residues. J lost 0 bases, V lost 4 bases, and 6 bases had no gene match. The CDR3 protein is CASSLTGVMNTEAFF. The DNA of the CDR3 is TGCGCCAGCAGCCTCACAGGGGTTATGAACACTGAAGCTTTCTTT.